The 27 T cell receptor beta chains in this list originate from one sample, sequenced in a study of CD8 T cells in ankylosing spondylitis. General study points: Ankylosing spondylitis blood appeared to carry a characteristic TCR beta motif of several highly homologous variants.

TCRdb processed the 5' RACE reads anew with MiXCR; each CDR3 protein has one entry. The data hold under 850,000 distinct CDR3 sequences, with around a fifth observed a single time. Antigen specificity for these receptors is unknown. The sequencing sample was made of blood, either unsorted or a sorted T cell fraction (not recorded which). The receptors were gathered from a male donor with ankylosing spondylitis.

This clonotype was picked up a small number of times. This sequence joins TRBV10-3 and TRBJ2-5; 12 nucleotides line up with TRBD2. The CDR3 length is 14 residues. Per the germline V gene, CDR1 is ENHRY and CDR2 is SYGVKD. The junction had 2 bases not matched to a gene; V was cut back by 5 bases and J by 4 bases. The CDR3 DNA follows: TGTGCCATCAGTTCTAGCGGGAGGGGAGAGACCCAGTACTTC. Translating gives CAISSSGRGETQYF.

V is TRBV7-9 and J is TRBJ1-5; TRBD1 might be the D (6 bases). This CDR3 comprises 15 residues. The ends were cut back, 2 bases at V and 3 bases at J, with 11 bases in the middle. Germline CDR1 SEHNR, CDR2 FQNEAQ (reference sequence). CDR3: CASSLRGDPNQPQHF. The CDR3 nucleotides read TGTGCCAGCAGCTTAAGGGGGGACCCCAATCAGCCCCAGCATTTT.

The V and J genes are TRBV7-9 and TRBJ2-7, with TRBD2 matching 9 bases. From germline, CDR1 is SEHNR and CDR2 FQNEAQ (reference sequence). Trimming removed 4 bases from V and 2 bases from J; junction bases left unmatched: 6. The CDR3 length is 15 residues. This CDR3 reads CASSSVTSGPYEQYF. The CDR3 DNA sequence: TGTGCCAGCAGCTCGGTGACTAGCGGACCCTACGAGCAGTACTTC. The full variable domain, rest sourced from reference TRBV7-9 and TRBJ2-7, is DTGVSQNPRHKITKRGQNVTFRCDPISEHNRLYWYRQTLGQGPEFLTYFQNEAQLEKSRLLSDRFSAERPKGSFSTLEIQRTEQGDSAMYLCASSSVTSGPYEQYFGPGTRLTVT.

This clonotype was seen only a few times. The rearrangement joins TRBV20-1 to TRBJ2-3, with 9 bases that match TRBD2. The germline CDR1 and CDR2 sequences are DFQATT and SNEGSKA (reference sequence). This CDR3 is built from 14 residues. The CDR3 loop reads CRVDGGGRADTQYF. CDR3 coding DNA: TGCAGAGTGGATGGCGGCGGGAGGGCCGATACGCAGTATTTT.

The chain has TRBV18 and TRBJ2-5, with 7 bases lining up with TRBD1. The CDR3 totals 15 residues. V lost 4 bases, J lost 5 bases, and 10 bases stayed unmatched. The germline V gene encodes CDR1 KGHSH and CDR2 LQKENI. The CDR3 is CASSLSTTGSETQYF. CDR3 nucleotide sequence: TGTGCCAGCTCACTCTCAACGACAGGGAGTGAGACCCAGTACTTC.

This sequence joins TRBV9 and TRBJ1-1, with TRBD1 matching 9 bases. The V gene's germline CDR1 is SGDLS and CDR2 YYNGEE. CDR3 length: 15 residues. Trimming at V came to 4 bases and at J to 6 bases, leaving 10 bases not matched to a gene. CDR3 protein: CASSPRGTGSSEAFF. The CDR3 bases are TGTGCCAGCAGCCCTCGAGGGACAGGGTCTTCTGAAGCTTTCTTT.

The chain is built from TRBV7-8 and TRBJ2-3; 7 nucleotides agree with TRBD2. V gave up 5 bases and J gave up 0 bases; unmatched junction bases: 5. Germline CDR1 is SGHVS and CDR2 is FQNEAQ. The CDR3 has 15 residues. The DNA of the CDR3 is TGTGCCAGCAGCCGGAGTAGCGGGAGCACAGATACGCAGTATTTT. Translating it yields CASSRSSGSTDTQYF. Looking up the rest from reference TRBV7-8 and TRBJ2-3 gives the full variable domain: GAGVSQSPRYKVAKRGQDVALRCDPISGHVSLFWYQQALGQGPEFLTYFQNEAQLDKSGLPSDRFFAERPEGSVSTLKIQRTQQEDSAVYLCASSRSSGSTDTQYFGPGTRLTVL.

There are a few counts of this clonotype. The V gene is TRBV4-1, the J gene TRBJ2-1, with 8 bases identical to TRBD2. The CDR3 consists of 15 residues. The V gene's germline CDR1 is MGHRA and CDR2 YSYEKL. The junction had 5 bases not matched to a gene; V was cut back by 0 bases and J by 7 bases. CDR3 sequence: CASSQDLSGANEQFF. CDR3 nucleotide sequence: TGCGCCAGCAGCCAAGACCTTAGCGGGGCAAATGAGCAGTTCTTC.

This sequence joins TRBV3-1 and TRBJ1-1; D unresolved. From germline, CDR1 is LGHDT and CDR2 YNNKEL (reference sequence). With 0 bases removed from V and 1 base from J, the gap between germline ends came to 9 bases. This CDR3 comprises 15 residues. CDR3 sequence reads: CASSQDRRANTEAFF. The CDR3 DNA reads as TGTGCCAGCAGCCAAGATCGAAGGGCGAACACTGAAGCTTTCTTT.

The chain recombines TRBV7-9 with TRBJ2-2; D remains unclear. The ends were cut back, 1 base at V and 9 bases at J, with 6 bases in the middle. Germline CDR1 SEHNR, CDR2 FQNEAQ (reference sequence). The CDR3 length is 12 residues. CDR3 nucleotide sequence: TGTGCCAGCAGCTTAGTACCACGGGAGCTGTTTTTT. Encoded protein: CASSLVPRELFF.

There are a few counts of this clonotype. V and J are TRBV5-6 and TRBJ2-2; weak D call: TRBD2 (5 bases). The CDR3 loop spans 14 amino acids. V was clipped by 2 bases and J by 7 bases, with 12 bases between them. Germline V gene data show CDR1 as SGHDT and CDR2 as YYEEEE. Here the CDR3 reads CASSLGLDFGELFF. Written as DNA, the CDR3 is TGTGCCAGCAGCTTAGGGTTGGACTTCGGGGAGCTGTTTTTT.

This clonotype was observed a handful of times. The chain joins TRBV6-5 to TRBJ1-4; 8 positions match TRBD1. CDR1 is MNHEY, CDR2 SVGAGI, per germline. J gave up 8 bases and V 2 bases, and 4 bases lay outside the gene matches. The CDR3 covers 14 residues. The CDR3 DNA is TGTGCCAGCAGTTACGACAGGGGTCGGGAAAAACTGTTTTTT. As protein: CASSYDRGREKLFF.

In this sample, this clonotype turned up a few times. This chain links TRBV9 with TRBJ1-1; a weak D match, TRBD1 (5 bases). In germline, CDR1 is SGDLS, CDR2 YYNGEE. The V and J ends lost 0 bases and 6 bases respectively, with 18 bases between them. The CDR3 runs to 16 residues. CDR3 in amino acids: CASSVGGGEGWAEAFF. The CDR3 coding sequence is TGTGCCAGCAGCGTAGGAGGAGGGGAGGGCTGGGCTGAAGCTTTCTTT.

The chain carries TRBV5-5 and TRBJ1-2, with D unclear. V was clipped by 2 bases and J by 4 bases, with 9 bases between them. Germline CDR1 SGHKS, CDR2 YYEKEE (reference sequence). This CDR3 contains 13 residues. CDR3 sequence (DNA): TGTGCCAGCAGCTTTCAACCCCCCTATGGCTACACCTTC. Amino acids: CASSFQPPYGYTF. Based on the CDR3 plus reference TRBV5-5 and TRBJ1-2, the full variable domain is DAGVTQSPTHLIKTRGQQVTLRCSPISGHKSVSWYQQVLGQGPQFIFQYYEKEERGRGNFPDRFSARQFPNYSSELNVNALLLGDSALYLCASSFQPPYGYTFGSGTRLTVV.

V is TRBV4-1 and J is TRBJ1-2, with 7 bases fitting TRBD1. J gave up 2 bases and V 2 bases, and 5 bases lay outside the gene matches. The CDR3 spans 15 residues. Germline V gene lookup returns CDR1 MGHRA and CDR2 YSYEKL. The CDR3 sequence: CASSQLQGTNYGYTF. CDR3 DNA sequence: TGCGCCAGCAGCCAATTACAGGGGACGAACTATGGCTACACCTTC.

J is TRBJ2-1 and V is TRBV28; D is perhaps TRBD2 (6 bases). Per the germline V gene, CDR1 is MDHEN and CDR2 is SYDVKM. V lost 5 bases and J lost 7, with 15 bases in between. The CDR3 runs to 14 residues. This chain's CDR3 is CASSAQGTPNEQFF. The CDR3 bases are TGTGCCAGCAGTGCCCAAGGGACTCCTAATGAGCAGTTCTTC.

V gene TRBV10-3 combines with J gene TRBJ2-7; TRBD1 aligns across 7 bases. This CDR3 comprises 13 residues. Germline V gene sequence: CDR1 ENHRY, CDR2 SYGVKD. Losses at the gene ends were 9 bases for V and 6 bases for J; bases not matched to a gene: 11. DNA for the CDR3: TGTGCCATATCACAGGGGTCTCCTAGCGAGCAGTACTTC. This gives the protein CAISQGSPSEQYF.

This clonotype turned up a few times. The V and J genes are TRBV12-3 or TRBV12-4 and TRBJ2-1; maybe TRBD1 (5 bases). The CDR3 is 12 residues long. Trimming removed 10 bases at V and 8 bases at J, with 15 bases between. The CDR3 is CATGRPGYEQFF. As DNA, the CDR3 is TGTGCCACAGGGCGACCCGGCTATGAGCAGTTCTTC.

The CDR3 here is CASSLAPSQKLAGGQETQYF. The CDR3 nucleotides read TGCGCCAGCAGCTTGGCCCCCTCCCAGAAGCTAGCGGGGGGACAAGAGACCCAGTACTTC. The chain joins TRBV5-1 to TRBJ2-5; TRBD2 matches 11 bases. The CDR3 covers 20 residues. J was trimmed by 2 bases and V by 0 bases; bases with no gene match: 15. Germline loops: CDR1 SGHRS, CDR2 YFSETQ.

This clonotype was counted between two and nine times. V is TRBV20-1 and J is TRBJ2-3; TRBD2 matches at 7 bases. The junction had 11 bases not matched to a gene; V was cut back by 5 bases and J by 0 bases. The CDR3 spans 16 residues. Germline V gene lookup returns CDR1 DFQATT and CDR2 SNEGSKA (reference sequence). As DNA, the CDR3 is TGCAGTGCTCCTGATATTAGGCGGGGGAGCACAGATACGCAGTATTTT. This gives the protein CSAPDIRRGSTDTQYF.

The V gene is TRBV29-1, the J gene TRBJ2-1, with 8 positions matching TRBD2. The CDR3 contains 16 residues. Germline lookup yields CDR1 SQVTM and CDR2 ANQGSEA. With V trimmed by 0 bases and J by 8 bases, 12 bases remained unmatched. CDR3 sequence reads: CSVEDPPGGRWDEQFF. The DNA for the CDR3 is TGCAGCGTTGAAGATCCCCCTGGCGGGAGGTGGGATGAGCAGTTCTTC.

The gene calls are TRBV7-2 and TRBJ2-5; 10 bases line up with TRBD2. Per germline, CDR1 SGHTA and CDR2 FQGNSA. V was clipped by 4 bases and J by 4 bases; unmatched bases: 9. The CDR3 runs 16 residues. The CDR3 region is CASSSLQRGGRETQYF. The CDR3, as DNA: TGTGCCAGCAGCTCGCTCCAGCGGGGGGGGCGAGAGACCCAGTACTTC.

Details on this clonotype: A read error is likely, as this CDR3 ends without the conserved phenylalanine or tryptophan. This rearrangement joins TRBV5-1 to TRBJ1-6; TRBD1 might be the D (5 bases). V was pared by 0 bases and J by 0 bases, with 13 bases between. Germline lookup yields CDR1 SGHRS and CDR2 YFSETQ. This CDR3 region has 18 residues. CDR3 residues: CASSLVGQGSSYNSPLHL. The CDR3, as DNA: TGCGCCAGCAGCTTGGTTGGGCAGGGATCCTCCTATAATTCACCCCTCCACCTT.

The chain has TRBV5-1 and TRBJ1-2; 7 bases line up with TRBD1. V dropped 4 bases and J dropped 3; count of bases not matched to a gene: 9. The CDR3 totals 15 residues. Germline V lookup: CDR1 SGHRS, CDR2 YFSETQ. This chain's CDR3 is CASSAGQSKDYGYTF. The DNA of the CDR3 is TGCGCCAGCAGCGCGGGACAGAGTAAAGACTATGGCTACACCTTC. Based on the CDR3 plus reference TRBV5-1 and TRBJ1-2, the full variable domain is KAGVTQTPRYLIKTRGQQVTLSCSPISGHRSVSWYQQTPGQGLQFLFEYFSETQRNKGNFPGRFSGRQFSNSRSEMNVSTLELGDSALYLCASSAGQSKDYGYTFGSGTRLTVV.

The DNA of the CDR3 is TGCAGTGCTAGACCGGGAGGGTTCGAGACCCAGTACTTC. It translates to CSARPGGFETQYF. The genes are TRBV20-1 and TRBJ2-5; 8 bases line up with TRBD2. There are 13 residues in the CDR3. J gave up 5 bases and V 2 bases, and 4 bases lay outside the gene matches. Germline CDR1 and CDR2: DFQATT and SNEGSKA (reference sequence).

The table lists this clonotype with a few counts. V is TRBV9 and J is TRBJ2-5; 9 bases align to TRBD2. CDR1 is SGDLS, CDR2 YYNGEE, per germline. Unmatched junction bases numbered 4, after V lost 0 bases and J lost 1 base. CDR3 length: 16 amino acids. CDR3 coding DNA: TGTGCCAGCAGCGTAGTAGCTAGCGGGGCCCAAGAGACCCAGTACTTC. Amino acid sequence: CASSVVASGAQETQYF.

This clonotype was picked up a small number of times. This chain links TRBV20-1 with TRBJ2-7; weak D call: TRBD2 (5 bases). Germline V gives CDR1 DFQATT, CDR2 SNEGSKA (reference sequence). V lost 5 bases, J lost 5 bases, and 22 bases lay in between. This CDR3 contains 15 residues. The chain's CDR3 is CSAQAWSSLSDEQYF. The CDR3 DNA reads as TGCAGTGCTCAAGCCTGGTCTAGCTTATCGGACGAGCAGTACTTC.